The 25 T cell receptor beta chains below were found in one sample sequenced in a study of neurological immune-mediated disorders. MiXCR, run by TCRdb on the 5' RACE reads, gives a single entry per CDR3 protein. The sample shows under 30,000 distinct CDR3 sequences, 13% of them seen only once. Specimen: PBMCs. These receptors all stem from a woman aged 35 to 49 with HTLV-1-associated myelopathy (HAM/TSP).

Ten or more counts support this clonotype. This sequence joins TRBV5-1 and TRBJ1-5, with D possibly being TRBD1 (5 bases). The length of the CDR3 is 15 residues. Trimming stripped 0 bases from V and 1 base from J, with 8 bases between. The germline CDR1 and CDR2 sequences are SGHRS and YFSETQ. CDR3 sequence: CASSLAGVSNQPQHF. CDR3 DNA sequence: TGCGCCAGCAGCTTGGCGGGGGTAAGCAATCAGCCCCAGCATTTT. Full variable domain (missing parts from reference TRBV5-1 and TRBJ1-5): KAGVTQTPRYLIKTRGQQVTLSCSPISGHRSVSWYQQTPGQGLQFLFEYFSETQRNKGNFPGRFSGRQFSNSRSEMNVSTLELGDSALYLCASSLAGVSNQPQHFGDGTRLSIL.

This clonotype was detected many times. The chain links TRBV5-1 to TRBJ1-5; the match to TRBD1 covers 9 bases. Per germline, CDR1 SGHRS and CDR2 YFSETQ. Germline trimming cut 0 bases from V and 7 bases from J; bases unmatched to any gene: 2. This CDR3 has 14 amino acids. DNA for the CDR3: TGCGCCAGCAGCTTGGGGACAGGGGAACAGCCCCAGCATTTT. As protein: CASSLGTGEQPQHF.

In the case of this clonotype: Being one base from a much bigger clone, this may be a read error. The chain combines TRBV9 with TRBJ2-7; D remains unclear. The V gene lost 0 bases and the J gene lost 0 bases, with 10 bases spanning the gap. Germline loops: CDR1 SGDLS, CDR2 YYNGEE. The CDR3 spans 15 residues. In DNA form, the CDR3 reads TGTGCCAGCAGCGTAGAGTACGGGTTCTCCTACGAGCAGTACTTC. Its protein is CASSVEYGFSYEQYF. Filled out from reference TRBV9 and TRBJ2-7, the complete variable domain reads DSGVTQTPKHLITATGQRVTLRCSPRSGDLSVYWYQQSLDQGLQFLIQYYNGEERAKGNILERFSAQQFPDLHSELNLSSLELGDSALYFCASSVEYGFSYEQYFGPGTRLTVT.

About this clonotype itself: This sequence may be a read error, since a much larger clone differs from it by one base. The chain joins TRBV19 to TRBJ1-1; no reliable D call. Germline V lookup: CDR1 LNHDA, CDR2 SQIVND (reference sequence). This CDR3 contains 11 residues. This CDR3 is CDSSIRAEAFF. The CDR3 DNA reads TGTGACAGTAGTATTCGGGCTGAAGCTTTCTTT.

This clonotype was recorded at least ten times. The chain employs TRBV10-3 and TRBJ1-5; 7 positions match TRBD1. CDR3 length equals 14 residues. Germline loops: CDR1 ENHRY, CDR2 SYGVKD. Germline trimming cut 10 bases from V and 2 bases from J; bases unmatched to any gene: 8. CDR3 DNA: TGTGCCAGCGGTACAGGGGATGGCAATCAGCCCCAGCATTTT. Encoded protein: CASGTGDGNQPQHF.

This rearrangement joins TRBV5-6 to TRBJ2-5; 10 bases are a match to TRBD2. Germline V CDR1 and CDR2: SGHDT, YYEEEE. The CDR3 totals 14 residues. Trimming cost V 7 bases and J 5 bases; bases outside gene matches: 8. DNA for the CDR3: TGTGCCAGCTTGAACCTAGCGGGGGTTGAGACCCAGTACTTC. Amino acid sequence: CASLNLAGVETQYF. Drawing the rest from reference TRBV5-6 and TRBJ2-5, the complete variable domain is DAGVTQSPTHLIKTRGQQVTLRCSPKSGHDTVSWYQQALGQGPQFIFQYYEEEERQRGNFPDRFSGHQFPNYSSELNVNALLLGDSALYLCASLNLAGVETQYFGPGTRLLVL.

This clonotype has ten or more counts. The genes are TRBV6-6 and TRBJ1-5; D is undetermined. CDR1 is MNHNY and CDR2 is SVGAGI in the germline V gene (reference sequence). The CDR3 consists of 13 residues. Trimming stripped 4 bases from V and 2 bases from J, with 6 bases between. CDR3 loop: CASSSTGNQPQHF. For the CDR3, the DNA is TGTGCCAGCAGTTCCACTGGCAATCAGCCCCAGCATTTT.

The sample holds many counts of this clonotype. This rearrangement joins TRBV20-1 to TRBJ2-1; weak D call: TRBD2 (7 bases). With 5 bases removed from V and 3 bases from J, the gap between germline ends came to 14 bases. The CDR3 covers 14 residues. CDR1 is DFQATT and CDR2 is SNEGSKA in the germline V gene (reference sequence). CDR3 in DNA: TGCAGTGCTGGGGGGGGGCTAGGCTACAATGAGCAGTTCTTC. It is translated as CSAGGGLGYNEQFF.

This clonotype was seen many times. The rearrangement uses TRBV10-2 and TRBJ1-3; D unclear. Trimming took off 3 bases at V and 0 bases at J, with 9 bases between the two ends. Looked up from germline, CDR1 is WSHSY and CDR2 is SAAADI. The CDR3 contains 15 residues. CDR3 in DNA: TGCGCCAGCAGTGAAACGACGGACTCTGGAAACACCATATATTTT. Translating it yields CASSETTDSGNTIYF.

This clonotype was detected ten times or more. The chain joins TRBV5-5 to TRBJ1-2, with 7 positions matching TRBD1. CDR1 and CDR2 from the germline V gene are SGHKS and YYEKEE (reference sequence). This CDR3 region has 13 residues. With 4 bases clipped from V and 3 bases from J, the junction kept 3 bases outside the gene matches. The CDR3 bases are TGTGCCAGCAGCCCAACAGGGGACTATGGCTACACCTTC. Protein sequence: CASSPTGDYGYTF. Full variable domain (rest looked up from reference TRBV5-5 and TRBJ1-2): DAGVTQSPTHLIKTRGQQVTLRCSPISGHKSVSWYQQVLGQGPQFIFQYYEKEERGRGNFPDRFSARQFPNYSSELNVNALLLGDSALYLCASSPTGDYGYTFGSGTRLTVV.

Worth noting for this clonotype: No DNA is shown, since the ends of the CDR3 on it are uncertain; the CDR3 is the one TCRdb lists. The V call is TRBV7-9, the J call TRBJ1-5; the D call in the table, TRBD1, was not verified against the DNA. The CDR3 spans 18 amino acids, including both terminal residues. Germline lookup yields CDR1 SEHNR and CDR2 FQNEAQ (reference sequence). This CDR3 is CASSFYICSARDPWAQHF.

This clonotype was seen many times. The chain uses TRBV27 and TRBJ2-3, with D tentatively TRBD1 or TRBD2 (5 bases each). Trimming cost V 3 bases and J 2 bases, with 24 bases left between them. The germline gives CDR1 MNHEY, CDR2 SMNVEV (reference sequence). The CDR3 covers 19 residues. The CDR3 sequence: CASSFFSNRRYGDTDTQYF. For the CDR3, the DNA is TGTGCCAGCAGTTTTTTTTCGAACAGGAGGTATGGAGACACAGATACGCAGTATTTT.

This clonotype has at least ten counts. This chain connects TRBV5-1 to TRBJ1-6, with a weak D call TRBD1 (6 bases). V lost 4 bases, J lost 5 bases, and 10 bases lay in between. The CDR3 sequence is 14 residues long. Germline-derived CDR1 and CDR2 are SGHRS and YFSETQ. Here the CDR3 reads CASSRTVNNSPLHF. CDR3 sequence (DNA): TGCGCCAGCAGCCGGACAGTCAATAATTCACCCCTCCACTTT.

Ten or more counts support this clonotype. The chain is built from TRBV5-1 and TRBJ2-3, with 8 nucleotides matching TRBD1. Looked up from germline, CDR1 is SGHRS and CDR2 is YFSETQ. The CDR3 covers 15 residues. V lost 0 bases, J lost 3 bases, and 3 bases stayed unmatched. CDR3 DNA: TGCGCCAGCAGCTTGGGGACAGGGATAACAGATACGCAGTATTTT. It yields the protein CASSLGTGITDTQYF.

Many counts were recorded for this clonotype. The chain joins TRBV20-1 to TRBJ2-1, with 9 nucleotides matching TRBD1. Unmatched junction bases numbered 19, after V lost 3 bases and J lost 7 bases. CDR3 length: 18 amino acids. Germline V gives CDR1 DFQATT, CDR2 SNEGSKA (reference sequence). CDR3 sequence (DNA): TGCAGTGCTAGCGTTCCTCTCGTCACGGACAGGGGTGGTAATGAGCAGTTCTTC. This translates into CSASVPLVTDRGGNEQFF.

This clonotype occurred many times. The chain couples TRBV5-1 to TRBJ1-1, with D uncertain. The CDR3 extends over 15 amino acids. CDR1 SGHRS and CDR2 YFSETQ come from the germline V gene. Trimming took 2 bases from V and 0 from J, leaving 11 bases between them. The CDR3 DNA reads as TGCGCCAGCAGCTTTCAGGCAGTAGTGAACACTGAAGCTTTCTTT. Translation gives CASSFQAVVNTEAFF.

The sample holds many counts of this clonotype. This sequence joins TRBV5-1 and TRBJ2-5; 7 bases align to TRBD2. Germline lookup yields CDR1 SGHRS and CDR2 YFSETQ. CDR3 length: 15 amino acids. J gave up 3 bases and V 0 bases, and 5 bases lay outside the gene matches. In DNA, the CDR3 is TGCGCCAGCAGCTTGGACCCTGCGGGGGAAGAGACCCAGTACTTC. This gives the protein CASSLDPAGEETQYF.

There are many counts of this clonotype. The chain carries TRBV4-1 and TRBJ1-4; D gene uncertain. The CDR3 has 12 amino acids. The germline CDR1 and CDR2 sequences are MGHRA and YSYEKL. V was cut by 1 base and J by 8 bases, with 5 bases left in between. The CDR3 protein is CASSQGTEKLFF. The CDR3 DNA reads as TGCGCCAGCAGCCAAGGGACGGAAAAACTGTTTTTT.

This clonotype showed up many times. V usage is TRBV11-3 and J usage is TRBJ2-1; D not resolved. In germline, CDR1 is SGHNT, CDR2 YENEEA. The V and J ends lost 5 bases and 0 bases respectively, with 5 bases between them. This CDR3 region has 13 residues. This CDR3 is CASSLSSYNEQFF. CDR3 DNA sequence: TGTGCCAGCAGCCTATCCTCCTACAATGAGCAGTTCTTC. The full variable domain, completed using reference TRBV11-3 and TRBJ2-1, is EAGVVQSPRYKIIEKKQPVAFWCNPISGHNTLYWYLQNLGQGPELLIRYENEEAVDDSQLPKDRFSAERLKGVDSTLKIQPAELGDSAVYLCASSLSSYNEQFFGPGTRLTVL.

In its sample, this clonotype was seen many times. V is TRBV29-1 and J is TRBJ1-1, with D possibly TRBD1 on 6 matching bases. The V and J ends lost 2 bases and 5 bases respectively, with 12 bases between them. The CDR3 is made up of 13 amino acids. Germline values: CDR1 SQVTM, CDR2 ANQGSEA. CDR3 protein: CSVEIGQGTEAFF. The CDR3 DNA reads TGCAGCGTTGAAATAGGGCAGGGGACTGAAGCTTTCTTT.

The table lists this clonotype with many counts. This chain joins TRBV20-1 and TRBJ2-4; perhaps TRBD2 as D (6 bases). Per the germline V gene, CDR1 is DFQATT and CDR2 is SNEGSKA (reference sequence). The V end was cut by 7 bases, the J end by 0 bases, with 10 bases between. The CDR3 spans 13 residues. The CDR3 reads CSEGLLAKNIQYF. The CDR3, as DNA: TGCAGTGAGGGACTTCTAGCCAAAAACATTCAGTACTTC.

This clonotype was seen many times. This chain uses TRBV4-1 with TRBJ2-7; TRBD2 matches 9 bases. Germline CDR1 MGHRA, CDR2 YSYEKL. Trimming removed 2 bases from V and 2 bases from J; junction bases left unmatched: 4. The CDR3 runs 15 residues. CDR3 in DNA: TGCGCCAGCAGCCAACTAGCGGGGAACACCTACGAGCAGTACTTC. Residues: CASSQLAGNTYEQYF.

This clonotype showed up many times. Here the CDR3 reads CASSHSRETSGTGETQYF. The CDR3 DNA follows: TGCGCCAGCAGCCATTCCCGGGAGACTAGCGGGACGGGAGAGACCCAGTACTTC. J is TRBJ2-5 and V is TRBV5-1; 11 bases line up with TRBD2. This CDR3 has 18 amino acids. CDR1 is SGHRS, CDR2 YFSETQ, per germline. J gave up 4 bases and V 4 bases, and 15 bases lay outside the gene matches.

This clonotype was found many times. The J gene is TRBJ2-7, the V gene TRBV10-3; D uncertain. CDR1 is ENHRY and CDR2 is SYGVKD in the germline V gene. Trimming shortened V by 10 bases and J by 2 bases, and 18 bases separated the two germline ends. The CDR3 has 14 residues. The CDR3 is CATTPMARPYEQYF. Written as DNA, the CDR3 is TGTGCCACCACCCCGATGGCTAGGCCCTACGAGCAGTACTTC.

This clonotype has ten or more counts. This sequence joins TRBV24-1 and TRBJ2-3; D may correspond to TRBD1 or TRBD2 (5 bases each). Germline V lookup: CDR1 KGHDR, CDR2 SFDVKD. The V gene lost 9 bases and the J gene lost 0 bases, with 9 bases spanning the gap. This CDR3 spans 13 amino acids. The CDR3 DNA follows: TGTGCCACCGGGACGGGGAGCACAGATACGCAGTATTTT. This sequence encodes CATGTGSTDTQYF.